A selection of T cell receptor beta chains follows, all from one sample in a study of T cells in Graves' hyperthyroidism and ophthalmopathy. TCRdb redid the calling of the multiplex PCR reads with MiXCR, one entry per CDR3 protein. The sample holds 700,000 or so distinct CDR3 sequences, about a sixth seen once. The source material was blood. The receptors here all came from a man aged 18-30 years with Graves' hyperthyroidism. CDR3s include the opening cysteine and the closing phenylalanine or tryptophan. The order of the fields is clone size, J gene, V gene, CDR3 protein. Clone size is stated in some rows and not others, as once, few, many or a class when expanded.

-,TRBJ2-1,TRBV6-2/TRBV6-3,CASSLRDLPYLNEQFF
-,TRBJ2-2,TRBV2,CASSEDVYTGELFF
few,TRBJ2-4,TRBV11-2,CASSLGGGQDIPYF
few,TRBJ2-1,TRBV5-1,CASSVLAGGPYNEQFF
few,TRBJ1-2,TRBV7-9,CASSLHEGVDGYTF
-,TRBJ2-1,TRBV7-9,CASSWPGGRGSGYNGQFF
-,TRBJ2-1,TRBV19,CASRIGTGESNEQFF
few,TRBJ1-1,TRBV6-5,CASSYGVTIYEGTEAFF
-,TRBJ2-2,TRBV6-1,CASRAASGRAPGGELFF
-,TRBJ2-3,TRBV9,CASSVGVASTDTQYF
many,TRBJ2-1,TRBV6-2/TRBV6-3,CASKVAGVTDEQFF
-,TRBJ1-1,TRBV10-2,CASSDLDSLENTEAFF
many,TRBJ2-7,TRBV28,CASSLRDRGEQYF
-,TRBJ1-5,TRBV20-1,CSARDQHRTGGDQPQHF
few,TRBJ2-5,TRBV7-9,CASNPTVQVGETQYF
-,TRBJ2-5,TRBV20-1,CSALDGRAVETQYF
few,TRBJ2-1,TRBV20-1,CSARDSGVWGNEQFF
many,TRBJ2-7,TRBV28,CASSFTGNEQYF
few,TRBJ1-1,TRBV2,CASRRDSQEAFF
-,TRBJ1-2,TRBV18,CASSPPGRRPYGYTF
many,TRBJ1-2,TRBV5-1,CASSPGGSFYGYTF
many,TRBJ2-5,TRBV28,CASSLPDNDQETQYF
many,TRBJ2-5,TRBV28,CASSTLAEGGETQYF
-,TRBJ1-1,TRBV28,CASTGGEGRGTEAFF
few,TRBJ2-2,TRBV28,CASNHGGGAGTGELFF
-,TRBJ2-7,TRBV4-3,CASSQARDREFPYEQYF
many,TRBJ1-1,TRBV29-1,CSVRGRMNTEAFF
few,TRBJ1-1,TRBV20-1,CSAERQGAVGTEAFF
many,TRBJ2-7,TRBV12-3/TRBV12-4,CASSLRDPITYEQYF
many,TRBJ1-1,TRBV10-3,CAIRSGIGEAFF
many,TRBJ2-1,TRBV2,CASQEYNEQFF
few,TRBJ2-3,TRBV28,CASSLTGTSEGDTQYF